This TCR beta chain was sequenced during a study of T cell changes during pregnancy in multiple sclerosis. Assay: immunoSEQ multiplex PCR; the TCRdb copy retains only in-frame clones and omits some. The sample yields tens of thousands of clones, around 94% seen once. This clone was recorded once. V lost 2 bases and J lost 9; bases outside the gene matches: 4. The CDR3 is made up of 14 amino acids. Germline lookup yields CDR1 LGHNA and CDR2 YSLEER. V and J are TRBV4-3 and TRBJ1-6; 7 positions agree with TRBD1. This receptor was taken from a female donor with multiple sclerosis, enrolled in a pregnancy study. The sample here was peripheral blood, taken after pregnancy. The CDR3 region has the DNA TGCGCCAGCAGCCAAACAGGGGAGTCTTCACCCCTCCACTTT. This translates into CASSQTGESSPLHF.